Following are 27 T cell receptor delta chains from one sample sequenced in a study of γδ T cells in repeated Plasmodium falciparum infection. TCRdb re-called clones from the multiplex PCR reads using CATT. Seen here are around 49,000 delta-chain clones, approximately 1.8% observed once, and the top ten hold approximately 24%. Vgamma9/Vdelta2+ and Vdelta2-negative gammadelta T cells were flow-sorted from PBMC for bulk sequencing. Sequencing used gamma-delta T cells from blood. These receptors came from a pool of human donors (malaria-infected and uninfected, not separated).

Regarding this clone: It differs at one base from a far larger clone, so likely a read error. The sample carries other DNA sequences with the same CDR3. No J gene was assigned, while the V gene was called as TRDV1; TRDD3, the table's D call, was not compared with the DNA. The CDR3 is made up of 20 amino acids. Germline CDR1 reads TSWWSYY; CDR2 reads QGS. CDR3 nucleotides: TGTGCTCTTGGGGAATTGGGCCCTTACTGGGGGATACCCAATCCCGATAAACTAATCTTT. Translating gives CALGELGPYWGIPNPDKLIF.

This clone was recorded at least ten times. This is likely an artifact of a read error, given a far larger clone one base away. Other DNA sequences in the sample encode the same CDR3. The V call is TRDV1, the J call TRDJ1; weak D call: TRDD3 (5 bases). In germline, CDR1 is TSWWSYY, CDR2 QGS. The CDR3 covers 17 residues. V dropped 8 bases and J dropped 8 bases, with 30 bases sitting between them. In nucleotides, the CDR3 is TGTGCTCTTTGTCTGATCCATGACTGGCGTCGGGACCACAAACTCATCTTT. Protein: CALCLIHDWRRDHKLIF.

In its sample, this clone was seen a few times. With a far larger clone one base away, a read error is the likely cause. Other DNA sequences in this specimen translate into the identical CDR3. The chain employs TRDV1 and TRDJ1, with D maybe TRDD3 (8 bases). The J gene is absent in TCRdb and was assigned here via DNA matching to germline. The V end lost 6 bases, the J end lost 5 bases, and 34 bases lay between the germline ends. Germline V gives CDR1 TSWWSYY, CDR2 QGS. The CDR3 has 20 residues. This CDR3 reads CALGEGKAFLVWGTRDKLIF. The CDR3 DNA follows: TGTGCTCTTGGAGAAGGGAAGGCCTTCCTGGTCTGGGGGACACGAGATAAACTCATCTTT.

A V gene of TRDV1 was called, but no J gene was assigned; TRDD3, as called in the table, went unchecked against the DNA. Looked up from germline, CDR1 is TSWWSYY and CDR2 is QGS. CDR3 length: 18 amino acids. CDR3 in amino acids: CALTLTLLGDTLTDKLTF. CDR3 sequence (DNA): TGTGCTCTCACCCTAACCTTACTGGGGGATACTCTCACCGATAAACTCACCTTT.

Concerning this clone: This DNA's translation differs at residue 4 from TCRdb's protein, which comes from a much larger clone; a read error is likely, and the protein shown is translated from the DNA. The chain recombines TRDV1 with TRDJ1, with D perhaps TRDD2 or TRDD3 (5 bases each). The J gene was missing in TCRdb and was found by matching the end of the DNA to germline. CDR3 length: 24 residues. The germline gives CDR1 TSWWSYY, CDR2 QGS. The ends were cut back, 8 bases at V and 3 bases at J, with 46 bases in the middle. CDR3 sequence: CALRGFNCHIPSCQYLGSADKLIF. In nucleotides, the CDR3 is TGTGCTCTTAGGGGTTTTAACTGCCATATTCCTTCGTGCCAGTACTTGGGGTCGGCCGATAAACTCATCTTT.

Details on this clone: TCRdb's protein, taken from a much larger clone, differs from this DNA's translation at residue 10, likely owing to a read error; the protein displayed comes from the DNA. This sequence joins TRDV1 and TRDJ1; D might be TRDD3 (5 bases). TCRdb carries no J gene annotation; the J gene was assigned here by matching the DNA with germline. CDR1 is TSWWSYY, CDR2 QGS, per germline. The CDR3 loop spans 13 amino acids. CDR3 amino acids: CALGEEPPDRLIF. DNA for the CDR3: TGTGCTCTTGGGGAAGAACCCCCGGATAGACTCATCTTT.

Of note for this clone: For this DNA, TCRdb reports the protein of a much larger clone, which diverges at residue 16, most likely from a read error; the protein presented here is translated directly from the DNA. The genes are TRDV1 and TRDJ1; the match to TRDD3 covers 10 bases. As TCRdb names no J gene, one was assigned here on the basis of a DNA match to germline. The ends lost 5 bases at V and 3 bases at J; junction bases unmatched: 24. In germline, CDR1 is TSWWSYY, CDR2 QGS. This CDR3 comprises 21 residues. As DNA, the CDR3 is TGTGCTCTTGGGAGGGGCCATCCGGGGGATACGCGATTATTTTGCGCCGATAAACTCATCTTT. It is translated as CALGRGHPGDTRLFCADKLIF.

This clone was recorded many times. For this DNA, TCRdb reports the protein of a much larger clone, which diverges at residue 14, most likely from a read error; the protein presented here is translated directly from the DNA. This chain connects TRDV1 to TRDJ1; possible D gene TRDD2, 7 bases. In the absence of a J gene in TCRdb, the DNA was matched to germline to assign it here. Looked up from germline, CDR1 is TSWWSYY and CDR2 is QGS. The V gene lost 5 bases and the J gene lost 0 bases, with 31 bases spanning the gap. The CDR3 sequence is 21 residues long. CDR3: CALGRLLPLLGIPIYTDKLIF. CDR3 DNA sequence: TGTGCTCTTGGGCGTCTCCTTCCTTTATTGGGGATCCCCATATACACCGATAAACTCATCTTT.

As for this clone: The protein recorded in TCRdb matches a much larger clone and deviates from this DNA's translation at residue 4, suggesting a read error; the protein here is obtained by translating the DNA. The rearrangement joins TRDV2 to TRDJ1, with 8 bases aligning to TRDD3. No J gene was available from TCRdb, and it was assigned here by a germline match of the DNA. The J segment lost 5 bases and the V segment lost 5 bases, leaving 18 bases of the junction unmatched. The CDR3 loop spans 17 amino acids. CDR1 is GEAIGNYY and CDR2 is EKD in the germline V gene. The CDR3 bases are TGTGCCTGTGGCACTGTGACGGGGGATAAGAAGGAGGATAAACTCATCTTT. It specifies CACGTVTGDKKEDKLIF.

This clone was detected ten times or more. TCRdb records a much larger clone's protein for this DNA, with a difference at residue 21 that likely arises from a read error; the protein given is the translation of the DNA. No call exists for the J gene, whereas the V gene is TRDV1; TRDD3, the table's D call, lacks a check against the DNA. Germline V CDR1 and CDR2: TSWWSYY, QGS. The CDR3 consists of 23 residues. CDR3 bases: TGTGCTCTTGGGGAATTGCTTCCCGCGCGAGGGAGAGGGGGGATACGCGACACCGATAAACCCATCTTT. Translation: CALGELLPARGRGGIRDTDKPIF.

This clone turned up a few times. TCRdb records a much larger clone's protein for this DNA, with a difference at residue 9 that likely arises from a read error; the protein given is the translation of the DNA. The CDR3 spells CACEGIGTAKLIF. The CDR3 DNA reads as TGTGCCTGTGAGGGGATCGGCACCGCTAAACTCATCTTT. The chain joins TRDV2 to TRDJ1; D is possibly TRDD3 (6 bases). TCRdb does not report a J gene; here it was assigned by matching the DNA to germline references. CDR3 length: 13 amino acids. Germline lookup yields CDR1 GEAIGNYY and CDR2 EKD.

This clone was counted only a few times. The protein recorded in TCRdb matches a much larger clone and deviates from this DNA's translation at residues 5 and 11, suggesting a read error; the protein here is obtained by translating the DNA. The J gene is TRDJ1, the V gene TRDV1, with 7 positions matching TRDD3. As TCRdb names no J gene, one was assigned here on the basis of a DNA match to germline. This CDR3 contains 17 residues. CDR1 TSWWSYY and CDR2 QGS come from the germline V gene. Unmatched junction bases numbered 17, after V lost 6 bases and J lost 4 bases. The CDR3 nucleotides are TGTGCTCTTGGCGCCCCTACAAACCTGGGGGGCCTCGATAAACTCATCTTT. Protein: CALGAPTNLGGLDKLIF.

A word on this clone: A far larger clone is off by one base, so a read error is likely. This specimen includes other DNA sequences encoding the same CDR3. This chain links TRDV3 with TRDJ1, with D tentatively TRDD2 (5 bases). The germline gives CDR1 TVYSNPD, CDR2 GDNSRS (reference sequence). V dropped 5 bases and J dropped 0 bases, with 43 bases sitting between them. CDR3 length: 23 amino acids. The CDR3 is CARRELQPYPIPLKAPYTDKLIF. The CDR3 nucleotides read TGTGCCAGACGAGAACTGCAGCCCTACCCCATCCCCCTCAAAGCCCCGTACACCGATAAACTCATCTTT.

Note on this clone: The translation of this DNA and the TCRdb protein of a much larger clone differ at residue 13, probably owing to a read error; the protein shown here is translated from the DNA. The chain couples TRDV1 to TRDJ1; either TRDD2 or TRDD3 may fit D (9 bases each). In the absence of a J gene in TCRdb, the DNA was matched to germline to assign it here. V was shortened by 1 base and J by 1 base, with 37 bases between the two germline ends. The CDR3 contains 24 residues. Germline V gene data show CDR1 as TSWWSYY and CDR2 as QGS. Here the CDR3 reads CALGEPAFLLARRWGDTGTDKLIF. DNA for the CDR3: TGTGCTCTTGGGGAACCCGCCTTCCTACTCGCTAGGCGGTGGGGGGATACTGGCACCGATAAACTCATCTTT.

This clone was counted at least ten times. TCRdb assigns this DNA the protein of a much larger clone, which departs from its translation at residue 16; this likely reflects a read error, and the protein shown comes from translating the DNA. The CDR3 bases are TGTGCTTATAGGAGCTTCTACTTCCCCTGGGGATACTTGTACACCAATAAACTCATCTTT. This sequence encodes CAYRSFYFPWGYLYTNKLIF. V gene TRAV38-2/DV8 combines with J gene TRDJ1; TRDD3 matches 8 bases. The J gene, missing from TCRdb, was assigned here through DNA to germline matching. In germline, CDR1 is TSESDYY, CDR2 QEAYKQQN. This CDR3 contains 20 residues.

This clone turned up a few times. A far larger clone is a single base away, which makes a read error likely. In the same sample, other DNA sequences code for this CDR3. No J gene was assigned, while the V gene was called as TRDV3. Germline CDR1 is TVYSNPD and CDR2 is GDNSRS (reference sequence). This CDR3 is built from 15 residues. This chain's CDR3 is CAVNLVLSYTDKLIF. The CDR3 DNA sequence: TGTGCCGTAAATTTGGTCCTCTCGTACACCGATAAGCTCATCTTT.

This clone was recorded at least ten times. This chain uses TRDV3 with TRDJ1; TRDD3 agrees at 12 bases. CDR3 length: 15 amino acids. V gave up 5 bases and J gave up 0 bases; unmatched junction bases: 7. Germline CDR1 is TVYSNPD and CDR2 is GDNSRS (reference sequence). CDR3 protein: CALYWGILYTDKLIF. The CDR3 coding sequence is TGTGCCCTGTACTGGGGGATACTGTACACCGATAAACTCATCTTT. The whole variable domain, remainder taken from reference TRDV3 and TRDJ1, is CDKVTQSSPDQTVASGSEVVLLCTYDTVYSNPDLFWYRIRPDYSFQFVFYGDNSRSEGADFTQGRFSVKHILTQKAFHLVISPVRTEDSATYYCALYWGILYTDKLIFGKGTRVTVEP.

In this sample, this clone turned up a few times. The amino acid sequence in TCRdb belongs to a much larger clone and departs from this DNA's translation at residue 10, likely a sequencing read error; the sequence shown is translated from the DNA. The V and J genes are TRDV2 and TRDJ3; 8 positions match TRDD3. Since TCRdb gives no J gene, matching the DNA to germline was used here to assign it. CDR1 and CDR2 (germline): GEAIGNYY, EKD. The trim removed 1 base at V and 0 bases at J, leaving 7 bases unmatched. The CDR3 has 19 amino acids. The CDR3 sequence is CACDTGGFGGSWDTRQMFF. CDR3 sequence (DNA): TGTGCCTGTGACACTGGGGGATTCGGGGGCTCCTGGGACACCCGACAGATGTTTTTC.

This clone was observed at least ten times. The protein TCRdb lists belongs to a much larger clone and differs from this DNA's translation at residue 19, which points to a read error; the protein shown is made from the DNA. The chain carries TRDV3 and TRDJ1; TRDD3 aligns across 13 bases. The trim removed 0 bases at V and 3 bases at J, leaving 31 bases unmatched. CDR1 is TVYSNPD and CDR2 is GDNSRS in the germline V gene (reference sequence). The CDR3 contains 24 residues. CDR3 sequence reads: CAFSYPSYLGDVLGDTLYADKLIF. Written as DNA, the CDR3 is TGTGCCTTTAGCTACCCTTCCTACTTAGGGGATGTACTGGGGGATACGCTGTACGCCGATAAACTCATCTTT. The complete variable domain, with remaining parts taken from reference TRDV3 and TRDJ1, reads CDKVTQSSPDQTVASGSEVVLLCTYDTVYSNPDLFWYRIRPDYSFQFVFYGDNSRSEGADFTQGRFSVKHILTQKAFHLVISPVRTEDSATYYCAFSYPSYLGDVLGDTLYADKLIFGKGTRVTVEP.

This clone was counted a few times. A far more abundant clone sits one base away, making this likely a read error. Distinct nucleotide sequences in the sample also encode this CDR3. The chain has TRDV3 and TRDJ1; TRDD3 matches at 11 bases. The J gene, left out of TCRdb, was set here by checking the DNA against germline. V lost 2 bases and J lost 3; bases outside the gene matches: 26. The length of the CDR3 is 21 residues. Germline V gene sequence: CDR1 TVYSNPD, CDR2 GDNSRS (reference sequence). CDR3: CAFETWPSAYSGGYVSDKLIF. The CDR3 bases are TGTGCCTTTGAGACTTGGCCTTCCGCCTATAGTGGGGGATACGTTTCCGATAAACTCATCTTT.

Remarks on this clone: TCRdb shows a much larger clone's protein in place of this DNA's translation, and the two differ at residue 5, likely through a read error; the protein shown is translated from the DNA. The CDR3 sequence is CACDAVGGGSLKLIF. CDR3 coding DNA: TGTGCCTGTGACGCCGTAGGTGGGGGCTCACTCAAACTCATCTTT. The rearrangement uses TRDV2 and TRDJ1; D is possibly TRDD3 (6 bases). TCRdb lists no J gene, so it was determined here by aligning the DNA to germline. V gave up 3 bases and J gave up 8 bases, with 21 bases separating them. The CDR3 consists of 15 residues. Germline CDR1 is GEAIGNYY and CDR2 is EKD.

This clone was picked up a small number of times. Since a much larger clone is just one base distant, this may be a read error. The chain employs TRDV1 and TRDJ1; 7 bases are shared with TRDD2. The J gene, left out of TCRdb, was set here by checking the DNA against germline. V was pared by 4 bases and J by 3 bases, with 29 bases of the junction left unmatched. This CDR3 has 22 amino acids. CDR1 is TSWWSYY and CDR2 is QGS in the germline V gene. The DNA for the CDR3 is TGTGCTCTTGGGGGATTTAGCGTTACAGTTCCTACGGTGATGTACGTCTCCGATAAACTCATCTTT. As protein: CALGGFSVTVPTVMYVSDKLIF.

This clone was seen only a few times. The mismatch at residue 16 between this DNA's translation and the TCRdb protein of a much larger clone likely reflects a read error; the protein shown is translated from the DNA. The chain employs TRDV2 and TRDJ1, with 10 bases identical to TRDD3. The J gene was not available in TCRdb and was assigned here by matching the DNA to germline segments. The ends lost 0 bases at V and 7 bases at J; junction bases unmatched: 22. The CDR3 sequence is 20 residues long. The germline V gene has CDR1 GEAIGNYY and CDR2 EKD. The CDR3 reads CACDTGTTLRWGIHSGKLIF. CDR3 DNA sequence: TGTGCCTGTGACACCGGCACCACTCTTAGGTGGGGGATACATAGCGGTAAACTCATCTTT.

Concerning this clone itself: The protein recorded in TCRdb matches a much larger clone and deviates from this DNA's translation at residue 23, suggesting a read error; the protein here is obtained by translating the DNA. The rearrangement joins TRDV1 to TRDJ1; 11 positions agree with TRDD3. The J gene, missing from TCRdb, was assigned here through DNA to germline matching. The junction had 46 bases not matched to a gene; V was cut back by 5 bases and J by 8 bases. Germline loops: CDR1 TSWWSYY, CDR2 QGS. The length of the CDR3 is 27 residues. CDR3 nucleotides: TGTGCTCTTGGGCGACGCTTTGCCCTCATAGACTTGCAGTACTGGGGGATATCTTTTAGTCCCCTGGAGAAACTCATCTTT. Protein: CALGRRFALIDLQYWGISFSPLEKLIF.

This clone was counted a few times. TCRdb attributes to this sequence the protein of a much larger clone, which differs from the DNA translation at residue 3; a read error is likely, and the protein displayed is translated from the DNA. V is TRDV2 and J is TRDJ1, with TRDD3 as a possible D gene (5 bases). Matching the DNA to germline supplied the J gene, which TCRdb does not give. CDR1 and CDR2 from the germline V gene are GEAIGNYY and EKD. The CDR3 runs 14 residues. V gave up 9 bases and J gave up 0 bases, with 16 bases separating them. CDR3 in DNA: TGTGCCCGTGTCTCTCTGGGAGACACCGATAAACTCATCTTT. Its translation: CARVSLGDTDKLIF.

This clone was seen a few times. A far more abundant clone sits one base away, making this likely a read error. At the DNA level, this CDR3 is encoded by other sequences in the same sample as well. The J gene is TRDJ1, the V gene TRDV3; 9 bases match TRDD3. The J gene, absent from TCRdb, was called here by matching the DNA to germline. The J segment lost 2 bases and the V segment lost 3 bases, leaving 28 bases of the junction unmatched. The CDR3 covers 21 residues. The germline CDR1 and CDR2 sequences are TVYSNPD and GDNSRS (reference sequence). The CDR3 protein is CAFPRGLPRNWGIVATDKLIF. CDR3 DNA: TGTGCCTTCCCGCGGGGCCTTCCCCGAAATTGGGGGATAGTAGCGACCGATAAACTCATCTTT.

This clone has only a few counts. The TCRdb protein, from a much larger clone, departs from this DNA's translation at residue 9, likely by read error; the protein shown derives from the DNA. The V gene is TRDV1, the J gene TRDJ1, with a tentative D call TRDD3 (6 bases). Because TCRdb records no J gene, it was assigned here through a match of the DNA to germline. Germline assignment: CDR1 TSWWSYY and CDR2 QGS. V lost 5 bases and J 1 base, leaving 23 bases between the germline ends. This CDR3 is 18 amino acids long. Written as DNA, the CDR3 is TGTGCTCTTGGGCCGACTTTGGGGGGTACACTTCTCACCGATAAACTCATCTTT. Its translation: CALGPTLGGTLLTDKLIF.